This T cell receptor (beta chain) was found in a study of cytomegalovirus exposure and HLA in healthy donors. General study results and limits: While the bulk of TCR sequences proved rare, some public TCRs turned up in many donors.

Remarks on this clone: Its specificity is not known.

This CDR3 region has 17 residues. V lost 4 bases, J lost 3 bases, and 6 bases stayed unmatched. The germline CDR1 and CDR2 sequences are SGHNT and YYREEE (reference sequence). The PCR ran on 60 Vbeta and 13 Jbeta primers. Data came from immunoSEQ multiplex PCR; TCRdb stores just in-frame clones and leaves some out. The data show 130,000 to 150,000 clones, over 75% seen once. The chain couples TRBV5-4 to TRBJ2-5; 16 nucleotides line up with TRBD2. This clonotype originated in a man aged 25 to 40 in good health and CMV-seropositive. The sample was PBMCs. CDR3 nucleotides: TGTGCCAGCAGCCCGGGACTAGCGGGGGGGAGAGAAGAGACCCAGTACTTC. This sequence encodes CASSPGLAGGREETQYF.